This entry concerns a single TCR beta chain. V gave up 0 bases and J gave up 4 bases; unmatched junction bases: 6. CDR1 and CDR2 from the germline V gene are MDHEN and SYDVKM. This CDR3 region has 16 residues. This entry is derived from a study of shared clonotypes between healthy human individuals. Across the whole study: Donors were a couple of women and a few men aged 18 to 49. The study used three CD4 naive, three CD4 memory, two CD8 naive and one CD8 memory plate per donor.

Original analysis: Without quality scores, immunoSEQ junctional reads could not be filtered like full-length reads. The protocol was immunoSEQ multiplex PCR, while the TCRdb copy is restricted to in-frame clones and leaves out a portion. V, J and clone size are taken as reported in that table, and D and trimming were inferred from the DNA itself. The table shows 2 million to 3 million clones, with roughly 93% occurring only once. The source of this sequence is a man aged 18 to 35 in good health. Some clones in this sample may be carry-over from other donors' samples. Sequencing was done on a sample of naive CD4+ T cells from PBMCs. Subset denoted: CD45RA+ positively selected. The genes are TRBV28 and TRBJ1-3, with 7 bases aligning to TRBD1. Here the CDR3 reads CASSLWGDREGNTIYF. In DNA, the CDR3 is TGTGCCAGCAGTTTATGGGGCGACAGGGAAGGAAACACCATATATTTT.